Below, 24 T cell receptor beta chains from the same sample are listed, as sequenced in a study of CD8 T cells in Susac syndrome. RNA totalling about 0.45 to 1 ug underwent reverse transcription with random hexamers. TCRdb recomputed calls from the immunoSEQ multiplex PCR reads with MiXCR, one row per CDR3 protein. The profile shows more than 200,000 distinct CDR3 sequences, about 93% of them singletons. The sequenced sample consisted of CD4+ T cells from PBMCs. The receptors shown here come from a human donor with multiple sclerosis.

The genes are TRBV19 and TRBJ2-7, with D maybe TRBD1 (5 bases). Germline V gene data show CDR1 as LNHDA and CDR2 as SQIVND (reference sequence). The CDR3 has 12 amino acids. Trimming took 7 bases from V and 0 from J, leaving 7 bases between them. The CDR3 protein is CASMDTSYEQYF. The CDR3, as DNA: TGTGCCAGTATGGACACCTCCTACGAGCAGTACTTC.

This clonotype turned up a few times. The V call is TRBV6-5, the J call TRBJ1-2; no clear D. This CDR3 is built from 14 residues. Germline CDR1 reads MNHEY; CDR2 reads SVGAGI. Trimming left V 3 bases short and J 2 bases short, with 10 bases between. CDR3 residues: CASSYGRPNYGYTF. The CDR3 DNA sequence: TGTGCCAGCAGTTATGGCAGACCCAACTATGGCTACACCTTC.

The chain joins TRBV6-1 to TRBJ2-5; D remains ambiguous. Trimming cost V 0 bases and J 7 bases, with 15 bases left between them. Germline loops: CDR1 MNHNS, CDR2 SASEGT. The CDR3 has 15 residues. CDR3 nucleotides: TGTGCCAGCAGTGAAGCGCAAGGGCCTTGGGGGACCCAGTACTTC. It translates to CASSEAQGPWGTQYF.

The chain has TRBV5-6 and TRBJ2-4, with 10 bases lining up with TRBD2. CDR3 length equals 16 residues. Per the germline V gene, CDR1 is SGHDT and CDR2 is YYEEEE. Trimming removed 7 bases from V and 0 bases from J; junction bases left unmatched: 7. This chain's CDR3 is CASGKREGLAKNIQYF. For the CDR3, the DNA is TGTGCCAGCGGTAAGCGGGAGGGCCTAGCCAAAAACATTCAGTACTTC.

The rearrangement uses TRBV24-1 and TRBJ2-4, with D unresolved. Germline CDR1 is KGHDR and CDR2 is SFDVKD. V was shortened by 3 bases and J by 0 bases, with 8 bases between the two germline ends. The CDR3 sequence is 15 residues long. Here the CDR3 reads CATSDGWGAKNIQYF. The CDR3 DNA reads TGTGCCACCAGTGATGGTTGGGGAGCCAAAAACATTCAGTACTTC.

The J gene is TRBJ1-5, the V gene TRBV30, with D possibly TRBD1 on 5 matching bases. This CDR3 contains 15 residues. Trimming shortened V by 0 bases and J by 10 bases, and 19 bases separated the two germline ends. Germline V gene lookup returns CDR1 GTSNPN and CDR2 SVGIG (reference sequence). CDR3 nucleotides: TGTGCCTGGAGTGTCGGAAGCAGGCGGGGGGGACCCCAGCATTTT. Amino acid sequence: CAWSVGSRRGGPQHF. The full variable domain, rest sourced from reference TRBV30 and TRBJ1-5, is SQTIHQWPATLVQPVGSPLSLECTVEGTSNPNLYWYRQAAGRGLQLLFYSVGIGQISSEVPQNLSASRPQDRQFILSSKKLLLSDSGFYLCAWSVGSRRGGPQHFGDGTRLSIL.

The chain joins TRBV9 to TRBJ2-3, with unresolved D. The CDR3 has 13 amino acids. Trimming removed 0 bases from V and 2 bases from J, with 4 bases in between. CDR1 and CDR2 from the germline V gene are SGDLS and YYNGEE. The CDR3 spells CASSVGNTDTQYF. CDR3 nucleotide sequence: TGTGCCAGCAGCGTAGGGAACACAGATACGCAGTATTTT. Full variable domain (outside the CDR3, taken from reference TRBV9 and TRBJ2-3): DSGVTQTPKHLITATGQRVTLRCSPRSGDLSVYWYQQSLDQGLQFLIQYYNGEERAKGNILERFSAQQFPDLHSELNLSSLELGDSALYFCASSVGNTDTQYFGPGTRLTVL.

The chain has TRBV5-1 and TRBJ2-1, with TRBD2 matching 11 bases. Germline values: CDR1 SGHRS, CDR2 YFSETQ. This CDR3 comprises 15 residues. J lost 9 bases, V lost 5 bases, and 10 bases had no gene match. DNA of the CDR3: TGCGCCAGCAGACTAACTAGCGGGGGATTTGGTGAGCAGTTCTTC. Amino acid sequence: CASRLTSGGFGEQFF. The variable domain in full, with the rest retrieved from reference TRBV5-1 and TRBJ2-1, is KAGVTQTPRYLIKTRGQQVTLSCSPISGHRSVSWYQQTPGQGLQFLFEYFSETQRNKGNFPGRFSGRQFSNSRSEMNVSTLELGDSALYLCASRLTSGGFGEQFFGPGTRLTVL.

V usage is TRBV6-1 and J usage is TRBJ1-1; possibly TRBD1 for D (6 bases). This CDR3 region has 12 residues. V was trimmed by 2 bases and J by 9 bases, leaving 10 bases between them. Germline loops: CDR1 MNHNS, CDR2 SASEGT. CDR3 DNA sequence: TGTGCCAGCAGTGAATGGGGGGACAAAGCTTTCTTT. It specifies CASSEWGDKAFF.

This sequence joins TRBV6-2 or TRBV6-3 and TRBJ2-7, with TRBD2 as a possible D gene (5 bases). CDR1 MNHEY and CDR2 SVGEGT come from the germline V gene. The CDR3 spans 14 residues. The V and J ends lost 8 bases and 6 bases respectively, with 20 bases between them. This CDR3 reads CASPTAGENSEQYV. CDR3 DNA: TGTGCCAGCCCCACGGCGGGCGAAAACAGCGAGCAGTACGTC.

The V call is TRBV5-1, the J call TRBJ1-1; D remains ambiguous. Trimming pared 0 bases from V and 8 bases from J, leaving 14 bases between. Germline V gives CDR1 SGHRS, CDR2 YFSETQ. The CDR3 contains 14 residues. In nucleotides, the CDR3 is TGCGCCAGCAGCTTGGGCCGTGGAGGGATGGAAGCTTTCTTT. Residues: CASSLGRGGMEAFF.

V is TRBV28 and J is TRBJ2-3; D ambiguous. Trimming left V 4 bases short and J 11 bases short, with 28 bases between. CDR1 MDHEN and CDR2 SYDVKM come from the germline V gene. The CDR3 is 17 residues long. The CDR3 DNA reads TGTGCCAGCAGTTATTCGATTAGACCGTGGCCATTGATTGGGCAGTATTTT. Its protein product is CASSYSIRPWPLIGQYF.

Here the CDR3 reads CASSQGQGRTDTQYF. The CDR3 nucleotides read TGTGCCAGCAGCCAGGGACAGGGGAGGACAGATACGCAGTATTTT. This rearrangement joins TRBV7-3 to TRBJ2-3; 10 bases are shared with TRBD1. The CDR3 contains 15 residues. CDR1 and CDR2 (germline): SGHTA, FQGTGA. Trimming at V came to 5 bases and at J to 3 bases, leaving 5 bases not matched to a gene.

The V call is TRBV11-3, the J call TRBJ2-2; 9 bases fit TRBD2. This CDR3 is 18 amino acids long. Germline lookup yields CDR1 SGHNT and CDR2 YENEEA. V lost 3 bases to trimming and J lost 1 base; unmatched junction nucleotides: 9. CDR3 sequence reads: CASSLSVGSGGNTGELFF. CDR3 bases: TGTGCCAGCAGCTTGTCCGTTGGTAGCGGGGGGAACACCGGGGAGCTGTTTTTT. The full variable domain, completed using reference TRBV11-3 and TRBJ2-2, is EAGVVQSPRYKIIEKKQPVAFWCNPISGHNTLYWYLQNLGQGPELLIRYENEEAVDDSQLPKDRFSAERLKGVDSTLKIQPAELGDSAVYLCASSLSVGSGGNTGELFFGEGSRLTVL.

The chain uses TRBV7-8 and TRBJ2-5; 14 bases align to TRBD2. This CDR3 contains 17 residues. Germline CDR1 is SGHVS and CDR2 is FQNEAQ. With 0 bases clipped from V and 3 bases from J, the junction kept 3 bases outside the gene matches. CDR3 sequence (DNA): TGTGCCAGCAGCTTAGCTGGACTAGCGGGAGGCAAAGAGACCCAGTACTTC. It specifies CASSLAGLAGGKETQYF.

This chain joins TRBV6-6 and TRBJ2-3; D gene uncertain. Trimming cost V 7 bases and J 6 bases, with 17 bases left between them. CDR1 MNHNY and CDR2 SVGAGI come from the germline V gene (reference sequence). The CDR3 is 14 amino acids. CDR3 DNA: TGTGCCAGCACACCGGCGCAAGAAACTGATACGCAGTATTTT. Encoded protein: CASTPAQETDTQYF.

The chain links TRBV5-4 to TRBJ1-2, with a tentative D call TRBD1 (6 bases). Germline V gene lookup returns CDR1 SGHNT and CDR2 YYREEE (reference sequence). CDR3 length: 14 residues. V dropped 2 bases and J dropped 7 bases, with 15 bases sitting between them. The CDR3 DNA is TGTGCCAGCAGCTTTGGGGTCAGGGGAGCTGGCTACACCTTC. Translation: CASSFGVRGAGYTF.

The chain joins TRBV20-1 to TRBJ2-1, with a weak D call TRBD2 (6 bases). Trimming cost V 3 bases and J 0 bases, with 9 bases left between them. Germline V lookup: CDR1 DFQATT, CDR2 SNEGSKA (reference sequence). The CDR3 covers 14 residues. CDR3 in amino acids: CSASGRASYNEQFF. CDR3 sequence (DNA): TGCAGTGCTAGCGGGAGAGCCTCCTACAATGAGCAGTTCTTC.

The CDR3 nucleotides read TGTGCCAGCAGTTTTATTTCAGGGCCGATGAACACTGAAGCTTTCTTT. Its protein is CASSFISGPMNTEAFF. This chain connects TRBV27 to TRBJ1-1; a possible D gene is TRBD1 (5 bases). The CDR3 loop spans 16 amino acids. CDR1 is MNHEY, CDR2 SMNVEV, per germline (reference sequence). Trimming cost V 3 bases and J 0 bases, with 14 bases left between them.

This CDR3 is CASSSGEQETQYF. The CDR3 nucleotides are TGTGCCAGCAGTTCGGGGGAGCAAGAGACCCAGTACTTC. The V call is TRBV12-3 or TRBV12-4, the J call TRBJ2-5; TRBD2 is a possible D gene (6 bases). The CDR3 has 13 amino acids. V was trimmed by 4 bases and J by 2 bases, leaving 8 bases between them.

The J gene is TRBJ2-1, the V gene TRBV29-1; 10 bases match TRBD1. The CDR3 is 13 amino acids. Germline assignment: CDR1 SQVTM and CDR2 ANQGSEA. V dropped 7 bases and J dropped 6; count of bases not matched to a gene: 6. CDR3: CSGSRTGGNEQFF. The CDR3 bases are TGCAGCGGGTCCCGGACAGGGGGCAATGAGCAGTTCTTC.

J is TRBJ1-2 and V is TRBV10-3; possibly TRBD1 for D (5 bases). Per germline, CDR1 ENHRY and CDR2 SYGVKD. V was pared by 10 bases and J by 8 bases, with 23 bases between. The CDR3 runs 14 residues. CDR3 sequence reads: CATSLSSRGEGYTF. CDR3 bases: TGTGCCACCAGCCTATCGTCGAGGGGTGAGGGCTACACCTTC.

This chain uses TRBV28 with TRBJ1-5; perhaps TRBD1 as D (6 bases). Germline CDR1 is MDHEN and CDR2 is SYDVKM. The CDR3 spans 17 residues. Trimming stripped 3 bases from V and 2 bases from J, with 17 bases between. CDR3 in DNA: TGTGCCAGCAGTTTCTTTATCCAGGGGATGGGCAATCAGCCCCAGCATTTT. Residues: CASSFFIQGMGNQPQHF.

CDR3 DNA sequence: TGTGCCAGCAGTTACTCTCCGGGTGGGGAAGGGCAGTACTTC. Translation gives CASSYSPGGEGQYF. The chain recombines TRBV6-6 with TRBJ2-7, with D uncertain. V shed 0 bases and J shed 9 bases, with 15 bases lying between them. The CDR3 extends over 14 amino acids. Germline V gene lookup returns CDR1 MNHNY and CDR2 SVGAGI (reference sequence).